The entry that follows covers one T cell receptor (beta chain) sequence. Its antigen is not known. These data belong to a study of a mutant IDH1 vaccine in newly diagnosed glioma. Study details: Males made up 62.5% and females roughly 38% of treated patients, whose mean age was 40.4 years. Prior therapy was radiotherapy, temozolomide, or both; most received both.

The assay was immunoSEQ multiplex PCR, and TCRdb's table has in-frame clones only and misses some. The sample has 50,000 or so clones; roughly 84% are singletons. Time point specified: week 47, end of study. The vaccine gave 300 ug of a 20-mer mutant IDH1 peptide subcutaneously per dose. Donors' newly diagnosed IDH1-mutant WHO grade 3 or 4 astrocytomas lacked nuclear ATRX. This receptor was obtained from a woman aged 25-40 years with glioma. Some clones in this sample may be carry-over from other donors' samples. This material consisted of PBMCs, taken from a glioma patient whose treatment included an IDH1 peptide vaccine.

The CDR3 bases are TGTGCCAGTTCTCCTTTGACTAGCGGGAGGGTCCCGGGGGAGCTGTTTTTT. Its protein is CASSPLTSGRVPGELFF. The chain employs TRBV19 and TRBJ2-2; 14 bases are a match to TRBD2. Germline trimming cut 8 bases from V and 8 bases from J; bases unmatched to any gene: 13. CDR3 length equals 17 residues. CDR1 is LNHDA, CDR2 SQIVND, per germline (reference sequence).